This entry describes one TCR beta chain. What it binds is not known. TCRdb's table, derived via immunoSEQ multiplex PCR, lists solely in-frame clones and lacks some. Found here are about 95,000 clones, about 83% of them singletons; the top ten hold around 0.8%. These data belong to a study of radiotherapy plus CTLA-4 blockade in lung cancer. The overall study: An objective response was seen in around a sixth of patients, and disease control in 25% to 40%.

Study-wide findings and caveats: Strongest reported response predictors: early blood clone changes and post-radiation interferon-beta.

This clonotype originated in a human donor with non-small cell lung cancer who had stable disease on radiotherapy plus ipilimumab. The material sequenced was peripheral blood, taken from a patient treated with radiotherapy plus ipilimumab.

CDR3 loop: CASSLARGPQETQYF. CDR3 sequence (DNA): TGTGCCAGCAGCTTGGCCAGGGGGCCCCAAGAGACCCAGTACTTC. The chain employs TRBV5-4 and TRBJ2-5, with TRBD1 identical over 8 bases. The germline gives CDR1 SGHNT, CDR2 YYREEE (reference sequence). The CDR3 contains 15 residues. V shed 0 bases and J 1 base; nucleotides not matched to a gene: 2.